This T cell receptor (beta chain) came from a study of blood T cell repertoires in COVID-19 (dated by TCRdb to about 2020). About the study as a whole: Samples covering the acute and convalescent phases of COVID-19 were provided by collaborators in the United States, Italy and Spain. The prospective study material was composed of cDNA or gDNA derived from T cells, B-cell-depleted T cells, or PBMCs. Deeply sampled blood TCRbeta repertoires from subjects exposed to, actively infected with, or recovered from COVID-19 were included in the dataset. The repertoires were released in a freely available public database meant as a resource for research on the immune response to SARS-CoV-2. Samples were obtained from the ongoing ImmuneRACE study (first 160 participants) and from roughly 1,300 subjects provided by 6 global collaborators. The sample metadata nearly always contained a de-identified subject ID, COVID-19 status, age in years and sex. HLA class I and class II types, where available, came from metadata supplied by the sample provider rather than from assay-based typing.

The immunoSEQ Assay, a bias-controlled multiplex PCR, was used to amplify TCRbeta CDR3 regions from genomic DNA. Per the authors' processing: The number of nucleated cells in each sample was estimated from the amplification of reference gene primers within the assay. Sequence reads were collapsed and filtered to measure the absolute abundance of every unique TCRbeta CDR3 rearrangement. Productive Simpson clonality was computed per sample as the square root of Simpson's diversity index over productive rearrangements. TCRdb's version of the immuneACCESS table is confined to in-frame rearrangements and falls short of the full clone set. An unresolved V gene accounts for under half of the shortfall where checked; the remainder is of unknown origin. V, J and clone size derive from that table, while D and trimming were established from the DNA sequence. In all, the sample holds around 210,000 clones, and roughly 80% of those were seen once. The top ten constitute about 5.5% of the sample.

V loses 5 bases at its end and J loses 2 bases; junction bases beyond the gene matches: 9. From cysteine to phenylalanine, the CDR3 is 17 amino acids long. The kept DNA is CDR3 alone, 51 bases in frame from the first base. Via the germline V gene, CDR1 is MDHEN and CDR2 SYDVKM. General conclusions and limits of the study: Clinical and demographic metadata were provided uncurated, with the amount varying by source and participant.

Each collaborating institution followed its own protocols to collect whole blood in K2EDTA tubes. Collaborator samples were shipped for TCRbeta analysis as frozen whole blood, isolated PBMCs, or DNA extracted from either sample type. This clone was recorded a few times. It has no known antigen specificity. The input lacks base qualities; no much larger clone sits a single base away. Sample: peripheral blood. The receptor's source is a woman in her seventies with acute or convalescent COVID-19. The chain couples TRBV28 to TRBJ2-4, with TRBD2 matching 10 junction bases. The CDR3 loop reads CASSVSSGSGSKNIQYF. The nucleotides read TGTGCCAGCAGTGTATCTAGCGGGAGCGGGTCCAAAAACATTCAGTACTTC.